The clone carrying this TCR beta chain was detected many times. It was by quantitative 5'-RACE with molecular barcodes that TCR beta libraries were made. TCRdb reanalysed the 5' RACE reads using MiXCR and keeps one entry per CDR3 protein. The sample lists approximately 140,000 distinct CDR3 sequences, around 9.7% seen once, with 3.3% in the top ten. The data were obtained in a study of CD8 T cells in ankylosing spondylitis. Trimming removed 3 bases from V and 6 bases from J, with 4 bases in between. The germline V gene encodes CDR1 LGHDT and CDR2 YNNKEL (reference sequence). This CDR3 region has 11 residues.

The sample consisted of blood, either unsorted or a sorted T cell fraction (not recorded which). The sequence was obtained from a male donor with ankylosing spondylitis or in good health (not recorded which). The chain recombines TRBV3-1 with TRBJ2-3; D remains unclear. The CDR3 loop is CASSHADTQYF. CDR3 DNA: TGTGCCAGCAGCCATGCCGATACGCAGTATTTT.